This T cell receptor beta chain was obtained from a study of blood T cell repertoires in COVID-19. Study at large: Sites across the United States, Italy and Spain contributed samples from acute and convalescent COVID-19. T cells, B-cell-depleted T cells, or PBMCs supplied cDNA or gDNA.

This CDR3 is 16 amino acids long. Germline trimming cut 3 bases from V and 1 base from J; bases unmatched to any gene: 2. Germline V lookup: CDR1 LNHDA, CDR2 SQIVND (reference sequence). Authors' processing steps: Amplification with reference gene primers provided the estimates of nucleated cell counts. Sequencing used immunoSEQ multiplex PCR; TCRdb keeps in-frame clones, though not all of them. D and trimming come from the DNA, and the V and J calls and clone size come from that table. Of about 59,000 clones in the sample, around 80% were seen once. The material sequenced was peripheral blood. The TCR sequence derives from a man aged 60 to 75 with acute or convalescent COVID-19. The chain uses TRBV19 and TRBJ2-1; TRBD2 matches at 11 bases. This chain's CDR3 is CASSIGLAGSYNEQFF. DNA of the CDR3: TGTGCCAGTAGTATCGGACTAGCGGGTTCCTACAATGAGCAGTTCTTC.